The T cell receptor beta chain described here comes from a study of T cell responses to AZD1222 COVID-19 vaccine (dated by TCRdb to 2020 to 2022). As for the study more broadly: TCR sequencing covered 233 trial participants: 200 to 220 given two doses of AZD1222 and approximately 25 given two doses of MenACWY control vaccine. Trial participants were enrolled into age subgroups of 18-55, 56-69 and 70-plus years, which contained about 150, 28 and 57 TCR-sequenced participants, respectively. Results and caveats for the whole study, not just this receptor: Because no samples from the day 14 peak response were available, repertoires could be characterized only after the peak T cell response. Participants were mostly white British, with more females than males. The authors suggested clonal diversity may have been underestimated. The 56-69-year group was small, and its depth increase did not reach significance, likely because of low power. Reportedly, close to half of the unique spike-specific TCRs recognized epitopes lying outside the regions that are mutated in the B.1.351 and B.1.1.7 variants. Conclusions about previously exposed vaccinees are limited because only six or seven AZD1222 recipients were SARS-CoV-2 seropositive at baseline. After two AZD1222 doses, spike-specific TCR breadth and depth were significantly higher than at day 0 and than in MenACWY recipients. Vaccine-associated CD4 TCRs spanned the whole spike protein, with dominant responses in regions 160-218 and 743-854.

V loses 5 bases at its end and J loses 4 bases; junction bases beyond the gene matches: 4. The CDR3, cysteine through phenylalanine, is 13 amino acids long. The entry retains the CDR3 DNA only, 39 bases that are in frame from base 1. CDR1 and CDR2 were assigned from the germline V gene as SGHTA and FQGTGA. The CDR3 regions of human TCRbeta chains were analyzed by immunosequencing. Turning to the authors' computational methods: TCRs in the repertoires were compared against a reference library of SARS-CoV-2-specific TCRs that had been generated with the MIRA antigen-specificity platform. Breadth meant the fraction of unique TCRs that were SARS-CoV-2-associated, whereas depth meant the fraction of total T cells that were SARS-CoV-2-associated. Using the MIRA data, each spike-specific TCR was mapped to the spike region that the TCR reacts to and placed in a CD4 or CD8 class. Log10-transformed breadth and depth values were compared by one-way ANOVA with Sidak's multiple comparisons tests. Here the immuneACCESS table is served through TCRdb, limited to in-frame sequences with V and J called. Missing clones are a known gap in these copies; in checked studies unresolved V genes cover under half, and the rest lacks a known reason. That table supplies the V and J calls and clone size; D and trimming were determined from the DNA. The sample table contains approximately 150,000 clones; only one count was recorded for 90% of them. Approximately 1.6% of the sample is held by the ten biggest clonotypes.

A note on this clone: Its antigen specificity is not known. No clone much larger than this one lies a single base away; base qualities are absent.

The intended sense of this specimen's time point label: about 28 days (+/-7) after the second vaccine dose. AZD1222 recipients given second doses at about 4 weeks or at about 12 weeks were pooled, since spike-specific TCR depth and breadth were not found to differ between the two schedules. Vaccinee samples came from UK trials COV001 and COV002, including a single-blind randomized controlled phase 2/3 trial of AZD1222 (ChAdOx1 nCoV-19) in healthy adults. Trial participant PBMC samples were collected at day 0 and day 28 after the second dose for TCRbeta chain sequencing. The origin of this receptor is an adult who received the AZD1222 COVID-19 vaccine. The chain employs TRBV7-3 and TRBJ2-5, with TRBD1 matching 7 junction bases. The sample consisted of peripheral blood, taken 28 days after the second AZD1222 dose. The sequenced DNA: TGTGCCAGCAGCGAGGGGGCAGGAGAGACCCAGTACTTC. It translates to CASSEGAGETQYF. With all but the CDR3 taken from the reference TRBV7-3 and TRBJ2-5 genes, the full variable domain is: GAGVSQTPSNKVTEKGKYVELRCDPISGHTALYWYRQSLGQGPEFLIYFQGTGAADDSGLPNDRFFAVRPEGSVSTLKIQRTERGDSAVYLCASSEGAGETQYFGPGTRLLVL.